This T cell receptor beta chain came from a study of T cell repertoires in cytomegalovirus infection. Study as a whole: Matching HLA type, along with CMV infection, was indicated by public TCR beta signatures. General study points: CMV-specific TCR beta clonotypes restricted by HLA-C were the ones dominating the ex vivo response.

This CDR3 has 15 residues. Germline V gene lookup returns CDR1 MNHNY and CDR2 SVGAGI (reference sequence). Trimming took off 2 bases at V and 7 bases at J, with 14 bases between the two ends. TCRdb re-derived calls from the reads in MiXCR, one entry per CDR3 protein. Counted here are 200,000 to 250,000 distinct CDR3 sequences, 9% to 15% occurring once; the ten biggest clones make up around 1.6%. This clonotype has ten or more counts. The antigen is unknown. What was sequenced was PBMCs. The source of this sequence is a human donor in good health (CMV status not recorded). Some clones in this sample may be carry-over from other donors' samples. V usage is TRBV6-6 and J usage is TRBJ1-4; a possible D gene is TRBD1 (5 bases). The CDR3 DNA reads TGTGCCAGCAGTTACGGGGGAGGCGGCAGTGAAAAACTGTTTTTT. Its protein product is CASSYGGGGSEKLFF.